This TCR beta chain was profiled in a study of CD8 T cells in ankylosing spondylitis. Libraries for TCR beta were made by quantitative 5'-RACE with molecular barcodes. From the 5' RACE reads, TCRdb called clonotypes with MiXCR, one entry per CDR3 protein. Of about 110,000 distinct CDR3 sequences in the sample, 24% are singletons; the top ten hold 9% to 15%. About this clonotype itself: The antigen remains unidentified.

General study points: In peripheral blood, disease-linked CD8+ clones occurred at relatively low frequencies. It was reported that disease-linked clones were significantly enriched in matched ankylosing spondylitis synovial fluid. Both synovial fluid and blood in reactive arthritis had previously been reported to carry some motif variants.

The sequenced sample was synovial fluid, either unsorted or a sorted T cell fraction (not recorded which). This clonotype originated in a male donor with ankylosing spondylitis.

CDR3 loop: CASSLDREGLDTQYF. In DNA form, the CDR3 reads TGTGCCAGCAGTTTAGATCGGGAGGGCCTAGATACGCAGTATTTT. The rearrangement joins TRBV12-3 or TRBV12-4 to TRBJ2-3; 8 nucleotides line up with TRBD2. The CDR3 extends over 15 amino acids. The V gene end was trimmed by 1 base and the J gene end by 5 bases; junction bases not matched to a gene: 5.